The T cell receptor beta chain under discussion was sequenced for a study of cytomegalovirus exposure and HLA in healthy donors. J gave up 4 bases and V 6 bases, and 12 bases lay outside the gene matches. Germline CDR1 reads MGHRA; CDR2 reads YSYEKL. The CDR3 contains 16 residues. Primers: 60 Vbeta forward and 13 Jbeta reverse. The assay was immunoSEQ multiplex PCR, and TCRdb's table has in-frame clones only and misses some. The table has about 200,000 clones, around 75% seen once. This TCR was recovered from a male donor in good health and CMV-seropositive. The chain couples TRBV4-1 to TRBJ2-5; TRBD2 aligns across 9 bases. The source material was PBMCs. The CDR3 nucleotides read TGCGCCAGCAGTCTTTTTCCGGGACTAGCTGGAGAGACCCAGTACTTC. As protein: CASSLFPGLAGETQYF.